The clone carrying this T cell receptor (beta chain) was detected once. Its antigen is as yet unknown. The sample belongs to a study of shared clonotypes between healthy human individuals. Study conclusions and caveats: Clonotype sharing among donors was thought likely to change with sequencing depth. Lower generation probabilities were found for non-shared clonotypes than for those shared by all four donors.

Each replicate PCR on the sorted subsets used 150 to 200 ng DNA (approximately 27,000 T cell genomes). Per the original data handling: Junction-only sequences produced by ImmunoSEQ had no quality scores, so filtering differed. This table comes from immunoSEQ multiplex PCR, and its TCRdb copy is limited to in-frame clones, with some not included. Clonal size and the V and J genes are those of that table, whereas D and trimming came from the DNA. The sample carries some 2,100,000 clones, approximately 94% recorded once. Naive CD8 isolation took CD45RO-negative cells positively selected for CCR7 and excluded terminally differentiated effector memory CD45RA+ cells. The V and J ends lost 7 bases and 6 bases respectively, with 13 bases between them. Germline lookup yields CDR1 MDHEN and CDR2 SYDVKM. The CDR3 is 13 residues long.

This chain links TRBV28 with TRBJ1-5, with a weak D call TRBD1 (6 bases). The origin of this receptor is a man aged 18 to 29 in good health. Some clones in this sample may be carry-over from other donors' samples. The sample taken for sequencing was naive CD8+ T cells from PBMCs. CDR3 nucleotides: TGTGCCAGCACCCTAGGGGGGAGTCAGCCCCAGCATTTT. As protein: CASTLGGSQPQHF. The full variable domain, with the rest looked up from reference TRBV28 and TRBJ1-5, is DVKVTQSSRYLVKRTGEKVFLECVQDMDHENMFWYRQDPGLGLRLIYFSYDVKMKEKGDIPEGYSVSREKKERFSLILESASTNQTSMYLCASTLGGSQPQHFGDGTRLSIL.